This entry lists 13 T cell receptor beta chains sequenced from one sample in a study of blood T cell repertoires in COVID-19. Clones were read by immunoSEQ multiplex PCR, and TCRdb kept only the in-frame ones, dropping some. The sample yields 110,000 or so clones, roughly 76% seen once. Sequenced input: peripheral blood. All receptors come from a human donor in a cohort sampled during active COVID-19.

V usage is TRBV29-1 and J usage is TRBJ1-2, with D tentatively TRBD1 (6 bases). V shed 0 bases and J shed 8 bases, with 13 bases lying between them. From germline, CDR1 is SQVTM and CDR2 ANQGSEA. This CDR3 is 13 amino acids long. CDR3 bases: TGCAGCGTTGAAGATCTCAGGGGCTACGGCTACACCTTC. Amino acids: CSVEDLRGYGYTF.

The CDR3 reads CASSPGQGSEAFF. For the CDR3, the DNA is TGTGCCAGCAGCCCCGGACAGGGATCGGAAGCTTTCTTT. This rearrangement joins TRBV7-9 to TRBJ1-1; 8 bases align to TRBD1. Trimming cost V 5 bases and J 8 bases; bases outside gene matches: 7. Germline-derived CDR1 and CDR2 are SEHNR and FQNEAQ (reference sequence). The CDR3 sequence is 13 residues long.

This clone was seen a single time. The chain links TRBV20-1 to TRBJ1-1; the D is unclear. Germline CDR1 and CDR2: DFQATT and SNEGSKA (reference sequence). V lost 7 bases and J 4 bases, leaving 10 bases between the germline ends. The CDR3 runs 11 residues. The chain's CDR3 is CSVAESTEAFF. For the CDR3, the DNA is TGCAGTGTTGCCGAGAGCACTGAAGCTTTCTTT.

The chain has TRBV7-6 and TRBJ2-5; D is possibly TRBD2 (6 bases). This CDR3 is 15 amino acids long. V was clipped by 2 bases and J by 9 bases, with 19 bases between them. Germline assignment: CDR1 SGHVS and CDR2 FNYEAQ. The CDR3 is CASSLSGQGGGPQYF. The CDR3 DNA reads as TGTGCCAGCAGCTTAAGCGGGCAGGGTGGAGGGCCCCAGTACTTC.

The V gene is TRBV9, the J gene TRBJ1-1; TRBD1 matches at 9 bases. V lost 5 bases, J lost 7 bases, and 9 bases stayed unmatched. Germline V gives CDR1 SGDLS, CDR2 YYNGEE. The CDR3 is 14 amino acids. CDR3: CASSAGTGLIEAFF. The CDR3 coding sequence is TGTGCCAGCAGTGCTGGGACAGGGCTAATTGAAGCTTTCTTT. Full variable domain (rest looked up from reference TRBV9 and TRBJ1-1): DSGVTQTPKHLITATGQRVTLRCSPRSGDLSVYWYQQSLDQGLQFLIQYYNGEERAKGNILERFSAQQFPDLHSELNLSSLELGDSALYFCASSAGTGLIEAFFGQGTRLTVV.

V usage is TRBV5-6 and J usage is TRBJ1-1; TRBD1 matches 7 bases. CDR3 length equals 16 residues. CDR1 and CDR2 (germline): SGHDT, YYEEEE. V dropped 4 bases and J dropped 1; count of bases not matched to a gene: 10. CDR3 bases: TGTGCCAGCAGCCTCGGGACAGCTAGTAGGAACACTGAAGCTTTCTTT. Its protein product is CASSLGTASRNTEAFF.

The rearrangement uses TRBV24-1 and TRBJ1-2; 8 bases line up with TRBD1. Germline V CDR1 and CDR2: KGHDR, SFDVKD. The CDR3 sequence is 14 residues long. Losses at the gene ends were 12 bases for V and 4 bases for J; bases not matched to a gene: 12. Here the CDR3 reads CAPYGQGRSYGYTF. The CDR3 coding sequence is TGTGCCCCGTACGGACAGGGCCGGTCCTATGGCTACACCTTC.

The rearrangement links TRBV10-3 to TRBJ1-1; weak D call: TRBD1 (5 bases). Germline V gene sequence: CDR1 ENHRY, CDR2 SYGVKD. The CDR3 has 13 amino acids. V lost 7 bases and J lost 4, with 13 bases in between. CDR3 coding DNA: TGTGCCATCACGGAGACAGTTTTCACTGAAGCTTTCTTT. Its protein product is CAITETVFTEAFF.

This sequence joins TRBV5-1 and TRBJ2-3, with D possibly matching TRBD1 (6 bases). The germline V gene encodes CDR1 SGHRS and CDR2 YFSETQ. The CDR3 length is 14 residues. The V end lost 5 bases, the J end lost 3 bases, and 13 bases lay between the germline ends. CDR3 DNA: TGCGCCAGCAGGGACAGTGGTAGGACAGATACGCAGTATTTT. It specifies CASRDSGRTDTQYF.

For the CDR3, the DNA is TGTGCCAGCAGCATCGGGACAGGATCCCTGATGGACGAGCAGTACTTC. Encoded protein: CASSIGTGSLMDEQYF. The V gene is TRBV11-3, the J gene TRBJ2-7, with 8 bases identical to TRBD1. Looked up from germline, CDR1 is SGHNT and CDR2 is YENEEA. The V segment lost 5 bases and the J segment 5 bases; nucleotides outside the gene matches: 14. The length of the CDR3 is 16 residues.

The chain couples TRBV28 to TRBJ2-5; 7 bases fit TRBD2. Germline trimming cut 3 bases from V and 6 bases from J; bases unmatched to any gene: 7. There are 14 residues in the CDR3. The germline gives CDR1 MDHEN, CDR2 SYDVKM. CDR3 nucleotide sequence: TGTGCCAGCAGTTTCGGCGGGAGCCGTCAGACCCAGTACTTC. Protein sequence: CASSFGGSRQTQYF. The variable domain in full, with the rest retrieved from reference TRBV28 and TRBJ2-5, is DVKVTQSSRYLVKRTGEKVFLECVQDMDHENMFWYRQDPGLGLRLIYFSYDVKMKEKGDIPEGYSVSREKKERFSLILESASTNQTSMYLCASSFGGSRQTQYFGPGTRLLVL.

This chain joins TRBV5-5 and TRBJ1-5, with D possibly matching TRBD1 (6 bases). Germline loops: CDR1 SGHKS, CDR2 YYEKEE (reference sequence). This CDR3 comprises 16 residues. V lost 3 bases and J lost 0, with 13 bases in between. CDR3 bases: TGTGCCAGCAGCTGGGGGCCCCGGGATAGCAATCAGCCCCAGCATTTT. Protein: CASSWGPRDSNQPQHF.

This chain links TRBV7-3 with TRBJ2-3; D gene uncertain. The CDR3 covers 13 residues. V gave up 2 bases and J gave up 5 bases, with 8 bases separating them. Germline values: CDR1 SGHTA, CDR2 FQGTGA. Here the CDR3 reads CASSLEVLDTQYF. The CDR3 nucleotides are TGTGCCAGCAGCTTAGAGGTTTTAGATACGCAGTATTTT.